This T cell receptor beta chain came from a study of T cells in Graves' hyperthyroidism and ophthalmopathy. Study at large: Before any treatment, at initial diagnosis, peripheral blood was collected. Whole-study results and caveats: Expanded thyroid clonotypes (above 0.001) were mostly also found in blood.

The investigators amplified TCR beta CDR3 regions from RNA transcripts. A first-round RT-PCR of the TCR CDR3 used the HTBI primer set. TCRdb called the multiplex PCR reads again in MiXCR, with one record for every CDR3 protein. The sample shows 500,000 to 550,000 distinct CDR3 sequences, roughly 20% of them seen only once. Newly diagnosed hyperthyroidism, duration under 2 months, in patients aged 18 to 65. PBMCs stemmed from less than 13 ml fresh peripheral blood. In its sample, this clonotype was seen many times. No antigen is known for it. V lost 1 base and J lost 5, with 5 bases in between. The CDR3 is 12 amino acids.

The rearrangement uses TRBV12-3 or TRBV12-4 and TRBJ1-1; D gene unclear. The source material was blood. The sequence came from a man aged 18 to 30 with Graves' hyperthyroidism. This CDR3 is CASSLGATEAFF. The CDR3 DNA follows: TGTGCCAGCAGTTTAGGAGCGACTGAAGCTTTCTTT.